The next 16 T cell receptor beta chains were all read from a single sample in a study of T cells in Graves' hyperthyroidism and ophthalmopathy (dated by TCRdb to 2018 to 2020). Library preparation employed multiplex PCR. Sequenced using an Illumina HiSeq 2000. TCR beta CDR3 regions were amplified from RNA transcripts. The first round of RT-PCR for the TCR CDR3 was performed with the HTBI primer set and the Qiagen OneStep RT-PCR kit. In-frame beta chains were kept once TCRdb had trimmed the public reads at Q25 with fastp and called clones with MiXCR. Every CDR3 protein is listed once, alongside the most common genes and DNA of its rows. This sample comprises under 300,000 distinct CDR3 sequences, roughly 14% of them detected only once. The ten largest clones take up almost 8% of the sample. The sample was blood. These receptor sequences come from a young woman with Graves' hyperthyroidism that later progressed to Graves' ophthalmopathy.

This clonotype was counted once. The chain links TRBV7-8 to TRBJ2-7, with D perhaps matching TRBD1 (5 bases). Between the trimmed V and J ends, which lost 3 bases and 2 bases, there was a span of 11 bases. CDR3 length: 14 amino acids. Germline assignment: CDR1 SGHVS and CDR2 FQNEAQ. Here the CDR3 DNA reads TGTGCCAGCAGCTTTGTGGACATGACCTACGAGCAGTACTTC. It encodes CASSFVDMTYEQYF.

The V and J genes are TRBV19 and TRBJ2-7; 9 bases agree with TRBD2. The V gene end was trimmed by 6 bases and the J gene end by 0 bases; junction bases not matched to a gene: 6. This CDR3 has 15 amino acids. The germline V gene has CDR1 LNHDA and CDR2 SQIVND (reference sequence). CDR3 residues: CASSPSGVSSYEQYF. In DNA form, the CDR3 reads TGTGCCAGTAGCCCTAGCGGGGTTAGCTCCTACGAGCAGTACTTC.

This clonotype was observed at least ten times. J is TRBJ2-7 and V is TRBV2; no definite D call. V shed 6 bases and J shed 0 bases, with 12 bases lying between them. This CDR3 is built from 14 residues. CDR1 and CDR2 from the germline V gene are SNHLY and FYNNEI. CDR3: CASSLGRISYEQYF. The CDR3 region has the DNA TGTGCCAGCAGCCTAGGAAGGATCTCCTACGAGCAGTACTTC.

This clonotype appeared many times. The CDR3 region is CASRPSGPIYNEQFF. CDR3 DNA: TGTGCCAGCAGACCTAGCGGCCCTATTTACAATGAGCAGTTCTTC. The chain uses TRBV3-1 and TRBJ2-1, with 7 bases aligning to TRBD2. Losses at the gene ends were 6 bases for V and 4 bases for J; bases not matched to a gene: 9. Germline lookup yields CDR1 LGHDT and CDR2 YNNKEL (reference sequence). CDR3 size: 15 residues.

This clonotype was counted only a few times. The chain joins TRBV4-2 to TRBJ1-1; D is ambiguous. Germline-derived CDR1 and CDR2 are LGHNA and YNFKEQ. The CDR3 loop spans 14 amino acids. Deletions cut 3 bases from V and 3 bases from J, with 11 bases between. The CDR3 protein is CASSQALGDTEAFF. For the CDR3, the DNA is TGTGCCAGCAGCCAGGCCCTCGGGGACACTGAAGCTTTCTTT.

This clonotype was recorded many times. This chain connects TRBV15 to TRBJ1-1, with D unclear. Germline V gene lookup returns CDR1 LNHNV and CDR2 YYDKDF (reference sequence). The CDR3 spans 13 residues. The V and J ends lost 1 base and 0 bases respectively, with 3 bases between them. CDR3 nucleotide sequence: TGTGCCACCAGCAGAGTGTTGAACACTGAAGCTTTCTTT. Translating it yields CATSRVLNTEAFF. The full variable domain, its missing parts supplied by reference TRBV15 and TRBJ1-1, is DAMVIQNPRYQVTQFGKPVTLSCSQTLNHNVMYWYQQKSSQAPKLLFHYYDKDFNNEADTPDNFQSRRPNTSFCFLDIRSPGLGDTAMYLCATSRVLNTEAFFGQGTRLTVV.

The rearrangement joins TRBV4-3 to TRBJ2-4; unclear D gene. The germline V gene has CDR1 LGHNA and CDR2 YSLEER. Between the trimmed V and J ends, which lost 6 bases and 0 bases, there was a span of 12 bases. CDR3 size: 15 residues. The CDR3 loop reads CASRLPWEAKNIQYF. The CDR3, as DNA: TGCGCCAGCAGACTTCCATGGGAAGCCAAAAACATTCAGTACTTC.

This clonotype was picked up many times. The V call is TRBV7-6, the J call TRBJ2-7; a possible D gene is TRBD1 (9 bases). The CDR3 loop spans 20 amino acids. V was trimmed by 4 bases and J by 3 bases, leaving 31 bases between them. Germline CDR1 reads SGHVS; CDR2 reads FNYEAQ. The CDR3 protein is CASSSHLPGQGWRGDYEQYF. CDR3 bases: TGTGCCAGCAGCTCCCACCTCCCGGGACAGGGTTGGCGGGGGGACTACGAGCAGTACTTC.

This clonotype was found many times. V is TRBV2 and J is TRBJ1-2; 7 bases are a match to TRBD1. Germline V gene lookup returns CDR1 SNHLY and CDR2 FYNNEI. Unmatched junction bases numbered 9, after V lost 5 bases and J lost 6 bases. The CDR3 covers 14 residues. The CDR3 coding sequence is TGTGCCAGCAGTTCCTCGGGACAGTCGCATGGCTACACCTTC. This encodes CASSSSGQSHGYTF.

This clonotype was seen more than once but under ten times. The chain employs TRBV12-3 or TRBV12-4 and TRBJ2-3, with 15 bases lining up with TRBD2. The length of the CDR3 is 16 residues. V lost 5 bases, J lost 10 bases, and 10 bases stayed unmatched. CDR3: CASSRRGTSGRRPQYF. The CDR3 bases are TGTGCCAGCAGTCGACGTGGGACTAGCGGGAGGCGGCCGCAGTATTTT.

This clonotype was detected ten times or more. The chain links TRBV28 to TRBJ1-2; tentative D call: TRBD1 (6 bases). CDR3 length equals 16 residues. Per germline, CDR1 MDHEN and CDR2 SYDVKM. Trimming cost V 2 bases and J 4 bases, with 17 bases left between them. The CDR3 here is CASSLSLGGGFYGYTF. In DNA, the CDR3 is TGTGCCAGCAGTTTAAGTCTCGGGGGGGGCTTCTATGGCTACACCTTC.

Of note for this clonotype: This may come from a read error, since a much larger clone is one base off. This chain connects TRBV27 to TRBJ1-5; maybe TRBD1 (6 bases). This CDR3 is 14 amino acids long. Germline V CDR1 and CDR2: MNHEY, SMNVEV (reference sequence). The CDR3 nucleotides are TGTGCCAGCAGTTCCGAGACAGGCAATCAGCCCCGGCATTTT. It translates to CASSSETGNQPRHF.

This chain joins TRBV7-9 and TRBJ2-3; the match to TRBD2 covers 7 bases. The CDR3 contains 14 residues. Losses at the gene ends were 5 bases for V and 3 bases for J; bases not matched to a gene: 5. Germline CDR1 reads SEHNR; CDR2 reads FQNEAQ (reference sequence). CDR3 protein: CASSHQAGTDTQYF. The DNA of the CDR3 is TGTGCCAGCAGCCACCAAGCGGGGACAGATACGCAGTATTTT.

This clonotype has a count of ten or more. The chain employs TRBV30 and TRBJ1-6; 7 bases fit TRBD1. J was trimmed by 5 bases and V by 7 bases; bases with no gene match: 2. The germline V gene has CDR1 GTSNPN and CDR2 SVGIG (reference sequence). The CDR3 consists of 12 residues. The CDR3 here is CASGQDNSPLHF. For the CDR3, the DNA is TGTGCCTCCGGACAGGATAATTCACCCCTCCACTTT.

This clonotype was picked up many times. The chain joins TRBV6-2 or TRBV6-3 to TRBJ2-3; 10 bases are shared with TRBD2. CDR1 and CDR2 from the germline V gene are MNHEY and SVGEGT. V was pared by 8 bases and J by 3 bases, with 5 bases of the junction left unmatched. CDR3 length: 14 residues. The CDR3 loop is CASGVAGGTDTQYF. As DNA, the CDR3 is TGTGCCAGCGGGGTAGCGGGAGGAACAGATACGCAGTATTTT.

The sample holds many counts of this clonotype. The chain employs TRBV6-2 or TRBV6-3 and TRBJ2-2; TRBD2 is a possible D gene (5 bases). Trimming took off 6 bases at V and 1 base at J, with 12 bases between the two ends. The CDR3 is 15 amino acids. Looked up from germline, CDR1 is MNHEY and CDR2 is SVGEGT. CDR3 sequence: CASSYGLGNTGELFF. DNA of the CDR3: TGTGCCAGCAGCTACGGACTGGGGAACACCGGGGAGCTGTTTTTT.